This record covers a single TCR beta chain. CDR1 LNHDA and CDR2 SQIVND come from the germline V gene (reference sequence). The CDR3 has 17 residues. V shed 3 bases, J shed 3 bases, and the junction held 7 bases outside the gene matches. These data come from a study of blood T cell repertoires in COVID-19. At the level of the study: The United States, Italy and Spain were the sources of the acute and convalescent COVID-19 samples. In each case, the material was cDNA or gDNA derived from T cells, B-cell-depleted T cells, or PBMCs.

Profiled with immunoSEQ multiplex PCR; TCRdb holds only in-frame clones, not every one. Of approximately 150,000 clones in the sample, over 80% were seen once. Sequencing was done on a sample of peripheral blood. This clonotype was sampled from a woman aged 55-69 years who had recovered from COVID-19. The genes are TRBV19 and TRBJ1-6; 8 nucleotides align to TRBD1. As DNA, the CDR3 is TGTGCCAGTAGTATGGTGGCAGGGGGCATCTATAATTCACCCCTCCACTTT. Protein: CASSMVAGGIYNSPLHF.